This is a list of T cell receptor beta chains from one sample in a study of T cells in Graves' hyperthyroidism and ophthalmopathy. TCRdb processed the multiplex PCR reads anew with MiXCR; each CDR3 protein has one entry. In the table there are approximately 610,000 distinct CDR3 sequences, 16% of which are singletons. Sequenced: blood. These receptors were taken from a woman between 18 and 29 years old with Graves' hyperthyroidism. Both conserved end residues are part of each CDR3. The D gene is left open where the match is weak. Not all rows give a size; the values are once, few, many and, for expanded clones, a class.

-,TRBD1,TRBV7-9,TRBJ1-1,12,CASSADRLGAFF,TGTGCCAGCAGCGCGGACAGGCTAGGAGCTTTCTTT
-,TRBD2,TRBV18,TRBJ2-7,15,CASSPWTSGKDEQYF,TGTGCCAGCTCACCCTGGACTAGCGGGAAGGACGAGCAGTACTTC
many,TRBD1,TRBV18,TRBJ2-7,15,CASSLGQVGPYEQYF,TGTGCCAGCTCACTGGGACAGGTGGGCCCCTACGAGCAGTACTTC
few,TRBD1,TRBV20-1,TRBJ2-2,17,CSVPGQGRGRNTGELFF,TGCAGTGTCCCGGGACAGGGGAGGGGAAGAAACACCGGGGAGCTGTTTTTT
-,-,TRBV5-5,TRBJ2-5,14,CASSLFRYQETQYF,TGTGCCAGCAGCTTGTTCCGGTACCAAGAGACCCAGTACTTC
many,TRBD1,TRBV6-1,TRBJ1-2,17,CASIPSGGTGLPYGYTF,TGTGCCAGCATTCCCTCCGGGGGGACAGGACTACCCTATGGCTACACCTTC
-,-,TRBV5-1,TRBJ2-3,12,CASSPIQNTQYF,TGCGCCAGCAGCCCGATTCAAAATACGCAGTATTTT
-,TRBD2,TRBV4-1,TRBJ2-1,16,CASSGASGSSYNEQFF,TGCGCCAGCAGCGGGGCTAGCGGGAGCTCCTACAATGAGCAGTTCTTC
-,TRBD1,TRBV7-2,TRBJ1-1,15,CASSPRDRGLDEAFF,TGTGCCAGCAGCCCCCGGGACAGGGGGCTCGATGAAGCTTTCTTT
once,-,TRBV2,TRBJ2-5,14,CASRDRQFGETQYF,TGTGCCAGCAGGGACAGACAGTTTGGGGAGACCCAGTACTTC
-,-,TRBV10-3,TRBJ2-5,14,CAISDEWGRETQYF,TGTGCCATCAGTGATGAGTGGGGGCGGGAGACCCAGTACTTC
many,-,TRBV20-1,TRBJ2-5,13,CSAWLRGVETQYF,TGCAGTGCTTGGCTGAGGGGGGTGGAGACCCAGTACTTC
-,-,TRBV6-2/TRBV6-3,TRBJ1-3,17,CASSYWSGTKGRNTIYF,TGTGCCAGCAGTTACTGGTCCGGGACGAAAGGTCGGAACACCATATATTTT
-,TRBD1,TRBV19,TRBJ1-3,17,CASSVSVTGGSGNTIYF,TGTGCCAGTAGTGTCTCCGTGACAGGGGGCTCTGGAAACACCATATATTTT
-,-,TRBV4-1,TRBJ1-2,16,CASSHRPDSNIYGYTF,TGCGCCAGCAGCCATAGACCCGACAGCAACATCTATGGCTACACCTTC
few,-,TRBV3-1,TRBJ1-6,12,CASSPRGGPLHF,TGTGCCAGCAGCCCTCGGGGTGGTCCCCTCCACTTT
-,-,TRBV7-2,TRBJ2-3,16,CASSSARGSRTDTQYF,TGTGCCAGCAGCTCGGCCCGGGGCAGCCGCACAGATACGCAGTATTTT
many,-,TRBV10-3,TRBJ1-1,14,CAALPQGRGTEAFF,TGTGCCGCTCTCCCCCAGGGGCGCGGGACTGAAGCTTTCTTT
-,TRBD2,TRBV7-2,TRBJ2-7,16,CASSGESGRLSYEQYF,TGTGCCAGCAGCGGAGAAAGCGGGAGGCTCTCCTACGAGCAGTACTTC
-,-,TRBV19,TRBJ1-5,16,CASSIDPGSGNQPQHF,TGTGCCAGTAGTATAGATCCAGGCTCAGGCAATCAGCCCCAGCATTTT
-,-,TRBV7-9,TRBJ2-7,13,CASPRPRSYEQYF,TGTGCCAGCCCCCGCCCCCGGTCCTACGAGCAGTACTTC
many,TRBD1,TRBV28,TRBJ2-3,14,CASSTGQGRDTQYF,TGTGCCAGCAGTACAGGACAGGGTAGGGATACGCAGTATTTT
-,-,TRBV5-1,TRBJ1-6,18,CASSSRDGDSSYNSPLHF,TGCGCCAGCAGCTCCCGGGACGGCGACAGCTCCTATAATTCACCCCTCCACTTT
many,-,TRBV11-3,TRBJ2-7,13,CASSSPKTREQYF,TGTGCCAGCAGCTCCCCTAAGACGAGGGAGCAGTACTTC
-,TRBD1,TRBV12-5,TRBJ2-1,15,CASGILGQGRTEQFF,TGTGCTAGTGGTATCCTTGGACAGGGTAGGACTGAGCAGTTCTTC
many,-,TRBV6-1,TRBJ2-5,12,CASSSLRETQYF,TGTGCCAGCAGTTCCCTACGAGAGACCCAGTACTTC
-,TRBD2,TRBV13,TRBJ2-1,19,CASSLESRFGLAMGNEQFF,TGTGCCAGCAGCTTAGAATCTCGGTTCGGACTAGCGATGGGCAATGAGCAGTTCTTC
many,-,TRBV5-6,TRBJ2-3,15,CASSRQEGYTDTQYF,TGTGCCAGCAGCAGGCAGGAGGGTTACACAGATACGCAGTATTTT
many,-,TRBV20-1,TRBJ2-3,15,CSASGTRGGTDTQYF,TGCAGTGCTAGCGGGACACGAGGGGGGACAGATACGCAGTATTTT
many,-,TRBV7-2,TRBJ2-5,15,CASSTAGAQGETQYF,TGTGCCAGCAGCACCGCAGGGGCCCAGGGAGAGACCCAGTACTTC
few,TRBD2,TRBV14,TRBJ2-7,15,CASSPLLAGRYEQYF,TGTGCCAGCAGCCCCCTACTAGCGGGGCGTTACGAGCAGTACTTC
many,TRBD2,TRBV28,TRBJ2-1,18,CASSLGLAGVSSYNEQFF,TGTGCCAGCAGTTTAGGTCTAGCGGGAGTGAGCTCCTACAATGAGCAGTTCTTC
many,-,TRBV18,TRBJ1-1,15,CASSPVRGRDTEAFF,TGTGCCAGCTCACCCGTCCGCGGGAGAGACACTGAAGCTTTCTTT
many,TRBD1,TRBV12-3/TRBV12-4,TRBJ1-3,14,CASSPGTGLYTIYF,TGTGCCAGCAGTCCCGGGACAGGGTTGTACACCATATATTTT
many,TRBD1,TRBV7-2,TRBJ2-7,17,CASSLGVYPGQGDEQYF,TGTGCCAGCAGCTTAGGGGTTTATCCGGGACAGGGCGACGAGCAGTACTTC
few,-,TRBV20-1,TRBJ1-5,11,CSASGDQPQHF,TGCAGTGCCTCAGGGGATCAGCCCCAGCATTTT
-,-,TRBV4-1,TRBJ1-5,14,CASSHGGSNQPQHF,TGCGCCAGCAGCCATGGAGGGAGCAATCAGCCCCAGCATTTT
many,-,TRBV3-1,TRBJ1-2,15,CASSPATEAFYGYTF,TGTGCCAGCAGCCCCGCGACGGAGGCTTTCTATGGCTACACCTTC